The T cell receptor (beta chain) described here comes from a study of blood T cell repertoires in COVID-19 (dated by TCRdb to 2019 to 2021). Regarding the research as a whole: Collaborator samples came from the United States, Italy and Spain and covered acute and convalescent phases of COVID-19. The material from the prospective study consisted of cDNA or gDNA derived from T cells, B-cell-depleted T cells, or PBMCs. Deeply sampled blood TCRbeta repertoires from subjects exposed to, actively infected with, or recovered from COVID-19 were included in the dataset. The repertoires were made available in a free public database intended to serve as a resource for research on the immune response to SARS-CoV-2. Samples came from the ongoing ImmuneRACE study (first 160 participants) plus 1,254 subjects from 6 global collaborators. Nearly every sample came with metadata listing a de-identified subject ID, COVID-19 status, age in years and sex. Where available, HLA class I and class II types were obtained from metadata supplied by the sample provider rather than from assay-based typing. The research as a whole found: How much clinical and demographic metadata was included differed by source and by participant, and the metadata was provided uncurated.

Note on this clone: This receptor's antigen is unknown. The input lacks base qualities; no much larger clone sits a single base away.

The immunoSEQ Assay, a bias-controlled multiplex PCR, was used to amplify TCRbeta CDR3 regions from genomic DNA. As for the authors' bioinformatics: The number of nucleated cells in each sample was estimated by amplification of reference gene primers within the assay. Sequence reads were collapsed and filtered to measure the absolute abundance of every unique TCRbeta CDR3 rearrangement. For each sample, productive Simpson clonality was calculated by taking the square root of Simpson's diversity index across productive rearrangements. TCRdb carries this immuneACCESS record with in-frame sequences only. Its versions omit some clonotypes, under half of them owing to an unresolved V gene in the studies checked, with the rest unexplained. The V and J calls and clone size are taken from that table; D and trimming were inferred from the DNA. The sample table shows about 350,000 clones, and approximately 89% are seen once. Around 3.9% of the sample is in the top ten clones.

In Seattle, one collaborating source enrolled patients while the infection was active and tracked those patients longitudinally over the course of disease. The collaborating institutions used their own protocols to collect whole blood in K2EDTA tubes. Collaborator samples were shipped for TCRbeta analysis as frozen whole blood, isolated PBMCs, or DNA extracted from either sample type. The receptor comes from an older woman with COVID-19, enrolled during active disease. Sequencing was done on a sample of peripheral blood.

The nucleotides read TGTGCCAGCAGCCAAGATCAAGGAAACCCCTGGAGCTATGGCTACACCTTC. Its translation reads: CASSQDQGNPWSYGYTF. The chain was built from TRBV4-2 and TRBJ1-2; the D gene lacks a confident call. The germline V gene gives CDR1 as LGHNA and CDR2 as YNFKEQ. Trimming takes 0 bases from V and 4 bases from J, and the germline ends sit 18 bases apart. Counted from cysteine to phenylalanine, this CDR3 has 17 amino acids. Only the CDR3 DNA stays, 51 bases, in frame from base 1.